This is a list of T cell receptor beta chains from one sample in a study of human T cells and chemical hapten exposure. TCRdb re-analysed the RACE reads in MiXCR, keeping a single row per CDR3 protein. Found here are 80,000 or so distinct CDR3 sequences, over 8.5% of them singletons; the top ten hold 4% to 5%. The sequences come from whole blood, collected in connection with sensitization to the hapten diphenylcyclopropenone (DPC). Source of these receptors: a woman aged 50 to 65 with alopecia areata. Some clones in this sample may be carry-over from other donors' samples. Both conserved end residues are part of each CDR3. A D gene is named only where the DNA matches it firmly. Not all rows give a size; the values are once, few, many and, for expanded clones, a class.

DNA: TGCAGTGCTAGAGGGACGGGCTTGGGGAATCAGCCCCAGCATTTT
CDR3: CSARGTGLGNQPQHF
size: many
D: -
V: TRBV20-1
J: TRBJ1-5

DNA: TGTGCCAGCACCTTGGTCGAGAGCTCTGGAAACACCATATATTTT
CDR3: CASTLVESSGNTIYF
size: few
D: -
V: TRBV2
J: TRBJ1-3

DNA: TGTGCCAGCAGTTTATGGTCTCCCCCCTATGGCTACACCTTC
CDR3: CASSLWSPPYGYTF
size: many
D: -
V: TRBV12-3/TRBV12-4
J: TRBJ1-2

DNA: TGTGCCAGTAAACAGGGACCCGACGAGCAGTACTTC
CDR3: CASKQGPDEQYF
size: -
D: -
V: TRBV28
J: TRBJ2-7

DNA: TGTGCCAGCAGGCCCGAGAACACTGAAGCTTTCTTT
CDR3: CASRPENTEAFF
size: -
D: -
V: TRBV12-3/TRBV12-4
J: TRBJ1-1

DNA: TGTGCCAGCAGTCTGGGGGGGGACAGGGCGGTATGGGGCGAAAAACTGTTTTTT
CDR3: CASSLGGDRAVWGEKLFF
size: many
D: TRBD1
V: TRBV28
J: TRBJ1-4

DNA: TGTGCCAGCAGCTTAGTTTTGGATGAAAAACTGTTTTTT
CDR3: CASSLVLDEKLFF
size: few
D: -
V: TRBV7-9
J: TRBJ1-4

DNA: TGCGCCAGCAGCCAAGATAAGGCCAGATCCTACAATGAGCAGTTCTTC
CDR3: CASSQDKARSYNEQFF
size: many
D: -
V: TRBV4-1
J: TRBJ2-1

DNA: TGTGCCAGTAGTATTCTAGCGCCCGGGGAGCTGTTTTTT
CDR3: CASSILAPGELFF
size: few
D: -
V: TRBV19
J: TRBJ2-2

DNA: TGTGCCAGCAGTGAGGGAAGGGATTGGGTGGGCAATCAGCCCCAGCATTTT
CDR3: CASSEGRDWVGNQPQHF
size: -
D: -
V: TRBV6-1
J: TRBJ1-5

DNA: TGCAGTGCTCGGGGACTAGCGGGAGCGGGCAATGAGCAGTTCTTC
CDR3: CSARGLAGAGNEQFF
size: many
D: TRBD2
V: TRBV20-1
J: TRBJ2-1

DNA: TGCAGTGCTAGGCCTGGGGCGAACAGGTTGGAGACCCAGTACTTC
CDR3: CSARPGANRLETQYF
size: few
D: -
V: TRBV20-1
J: TRBJ2-5

DNA: TGCGCCAGCAGCCTCGTGAAACCGGGACAGGGCGCCTACGAGCAGTACTTC
CDR3: CASSLVKPGQGAYEQYF
size: many
D: TRBD1
V: TRBV4-1
J: TRBJ2-7

DNA: TGTGCCAGCAGTTTACAATTAGCCTACGAGCAGTACTTC
CDR3: CASSLQLAYEQYF
size: few
D: -
V: TRBV27
J: TRBJ2-7

DNA: TGCAGTGCCCAGGCTACCGGGGAGCTGTTTTTT
CDR3: CSAQATGELFF
size: -
D: -
V: TRBV20-1
J: TRBJ2-2

DNA: TGTGCCAGCAGCTTAGTGGGTACTTCCACAGATACGCAGTATTTT
CDR3: CASSLVGTSTDTQYF
size: -
D: -
V: TRBV7-2
J: TRBJ2-3

DNA: TGTGCCAGCTCACCCGGACCGATATTGAACACTGAAGCTTTCTTT
CDR3: CASSPGPILNTEAFF
size: many
D: -
V: TRBV18
J: TRBJ1-1

DNA: TGTGCCAGCAGCCCTCAAGGGCGGGAGACCCAGTACTTC
CDR3: CASSPQGRETQYF
size: few
D: -
V: TRBV11-2
J: TRBJ2-5

DNA: TGTGCCAGCAGCTCCGGGACAGGGGTTATCTATGGCTACACCTTC
CDR3: CASSSGTGVIYGYTF
size: many
D: TRBD1
V: TRBV7-9
J: TRBJ1-2

DNA: TGTGCCAGCAGTGTGGGAAGAGGACTCTACGAGCAGTACTTC
CDR3: CASSVGRGLYEQYF
size: -
D: -
V: TRBV6-1
J: TRBJ2-7

DNA: TGCAGCGTGGAAAGTAGCACAGATACGCAGTATTTT
CDR3: CSVESSTDTQYF
size: few
D: -
V: TRBV29-1
J: TRBJ2-3

DNA: TGCAGTGCCCCCAGGACTAGCACAGATACGCAGTATTTT
CDR3: CSAPRTSTDTQYF
size: -
D: -
V: TRBV20-1
J: TRBJ2-3

DNA: TGCGCCAGCAGCTTAACTTCAGGGGGCAACTATGGCTACACCTTC
CDR3: CASSLTSGGNYGYTF
size: few
D: TRBD1
V: TRBV5-1
J: TRBJ1-2

DNA: TGTGCCAGCAGCTCCCCGCGGCTAGCGGGGAAAGATACGCAGTATTTT
CDR3: CASSSPRLAGKDTQYF
size: -
D: TRBD2
V: TRBV7-2
J: TRBJ2-3

DNA: TGTGCCAGCAGTGGGACTAGCGGGAGGAACAGCGGGGAGCTGTTTTTT
CDR3: CASSGTSGRNSGELFF
size: many
D: TRBD2
V: TRBV2
J: TRBJ2-2

DNA: TGCAGTTTGACTAGCGGAAGCACAGATACGCAGTATTTT
CDR3: CSLTSGSTDTQYF
size: -
D: TRBD2
V: TRBV20-1
J: TRBJ2-3

DNA: TGTGCCAGCAGCTCAGACAGGGCACCGCCACCAATCAAAGCTTTCTTT
CDR3: CASSSDRAPPPIKAFF
size: many
D: TRBD1
V: TRBV11-2
J: TRBJ1-1

DNA: TGCAGCGTTGGGGGGGACAGAGGGTTTAATGAGCAGTTCTTC
CDR3: CSVGGDRGFNEQFF
size: many
D: -
V: TRBV29-1
J: TRBJ2-1

DNA: TGTGCCAGCAGCTTAATCCAAAGCAGGTCAGCCTACGAGCAGTACTTC
CDR3: CASSLIQSRSAYEQYF
size: -
D: -
V: TRBV7-3
J: TRBJ2-7